This TCR beta chain was captured in a study of cytomegalovirus exposure and HLA in healthy donors. Whole-study results and caveats: Later analysis suggested links between common viral pathogens and several top significant clusters. Presence/absence analyses assumed roughly uniform sequencing depth across donors, which may not hold.

Remarks on this clone: The antigen is undetermined.

Vbeta (60) and Jbeta (13) primers were used in the PCR. Profiled with immunoSEQ multiplex PCR; TCRdb holds only in-frame clones, not every one. The table shows 90,000 to 130,000 clones, with 70% to 80% occurring only once. Deletions cut 3 bases from V and 0 bases from J, with 12 bases between. CDR1 is GTSNPN and CDR2 is SVGIG in the germline V gene (reference sequence). This CDR3 has 14 residues. What was sequenced was PBMCs. The clonotype was recovered from a woman aged 18-30 years in good health and CMV-seropositive. The rearrangement uses TRBV30 and TRBJ2-7, with D tentatively TRBD1 (5 bases). The CDR3 sequence is CAWSEDSSSYEQYF. For the CDR3, the DNA is TGTGCCTGGAGCGAAGACAGTAGCTCCTACGAGCAGTACTTC.